The 16 T cell receptor beta chains given below trace back to one sample, sequenced in a study of shared clonotypes between healthy human individuals. Some clones are missing from TCRdb's copy, which holds only in-frame ones; the method was immunoSEQ multiplex PCR. The data contain hundreds of thousands of clones, roughly 79% of them singletons. What was sequenced was PBMCs. The source of these receptors is a woman aged 40 to 55 in good health. Some clones in this sample may be carry-over from other donors' samples.

About this clone: A read error may be the cause here, since a much bigger clone is one base away. At the DNA level, this CDR3 is encoded by other sequences in the same sample as well. This rearrangement joins TRBV28 to TRBJ1-4; D is unresolved. CDR1 MDHEN and CDR2 SYDVKM come from the germline V gene. The CDR3 is made up of 15 amino acids. V was pared by 2 bases and J by 8 bases, with 15 bases between. The CDR3 reads CASSLRFKREEKLFF. CDR3 bases: TGTGCCAGCAGTTTACGATTCAAACGGGAGGAAAAACTGTTTTTT. The whole variable domain, remainder taken from reference TRBV28 and TRBJ1-4, is DVKVTQSSRYLVKRTGEKVFLECVQDMDHENMFWYRQDPGLGLRLIYFSYDVKMKEKGDIPEGYSVSREKKERFSLILESASTNQTSMYLCASSLRFKREEKLFFGSGTQLSVL.

The rearrangement uses TRBV9 and TRBJ2-6, with a weak D call TRBD1 (6 bases). CDR3 length equals 17 residues. Trimming took off 1 base at V and 0 bases at J, with 11 bases between the two ends. Germline CDR1 and CDR2: SGDLS and YYNGEE. The CDR3 DNA reads as TGTGCCAGCAGCGTACTCGGACAGTTCTCTGGGGCCAACGTCCTGACTTTC. Its translation is CASSVLGQFSGANVLTF. Full variable domain (missing parts from reference TRBV9 and TRBJ2-6): DSGVTQTPKHLITATGQRVTLRCSPRSGDLSVYWYQQSLDQGLQFLIQYYNGEERAKGNILERFSAQQFPDLHSELNLSSLELGDSALYFCASSVLGQFSGANVLTFGAGSRLTVL.

This chain links TRBV28 with TRBJ2-7; D uncertain. The germline V and J ends were trimmed by 6 bases and 2 bases, with 17 bases remaining between them. The CDR3 contains 15 residues. In germline, CDR1 is MDHEN, CDR2 SYDVKM. CDR3 amino acids: CASSWQALGTYEQYF. The CDR3 region has the DNA TGTGCCAGCAGCTGGCAGGCACTTGGGACCTACGAGCAGTACTTC.

This clone appeared a single time. The CDR3 here is CASRSGGETGEQYF. The CDR3 region has the DNA TGTGCCAGTAGAAGTGGTGGGGAAACAGGCGAGCAGTACTTC. V and J are TRBV19 and TRBJ2-7; TRBD1 is a possible D gene (5 bases). The germline gives CDR1 LNHDA, CDR2 SQIVND (reference sequence). CDR3 size: 14 residues. V was clipped by 6 bases and J by 6 bases, with 18 bases between them. Looking up the rest from reference TRBV19 and TRBJ2-7 gives the full variable domain: DGGITQSPKYLFRKEGQNVTLSCEQNLNHDAMYWYRQDPGQGLRLIYYSQIVNDFQKGDIAEGYSVSREKKESFPLTVTSAQKNPTAFYLCASRSGGETGEQYFGPGTRLTVT.

Regarding this clone: A read error may be the cause here, since a much bigger clone is one base away. The chain is built from TRBV30 and TRBJ2-3, with no clear D. V lost 2 bases, J lost 4 bases, and 7 bases lay in between. CDR1 is GTSNPN, CDR2 SVGIG, per germline (reference sequence). CDR3 size: 12 residues. CDR3 sequence: CAWSTTSDTQYF. The DNA of the CDR3 is TGTGCCTGGAGTACCACCTCAGATACGCAGTATTTT. Filled out from reference TRBV30 and TRBJ2-3, the complete variable domain reads SQTIHQWPATLVQPVGSPLSLECTVEGTSNPNLYWYRQAAGRGLQLLFYSVGIGQISSEVPQNLSASRPQDRQFILSSKKLLLSDSGFYLCAWSTTSDTQYFGPGTRLTVL.

Points on this clone: One junction end does not reproduce the germline sequence, and a read error may be involved. The rearrangement uses TRBV27 and TRBJ2-7, with a weak D call TRBD2 (6 bases). This CDR3 is built from 12 residues. In germline, CDR1 is MNHEY, CDR2 SMNVEV (reference sequence). CDR3 loop: CVSSFGGYEQYF. The CDR3 nucleotides read TGTGTCAGCAGTTTTGGGGGGTACGAGCAGTACTTC.

Regarding this clone: A much more abundant neighbour one base away suggests this may be a read error. The identical CDR3 is also encoded by other nucleotide sequences in the sample. The CDR3 loop reads CASRSQGEEGYTF. The DNA for the CDR3 is TGTGCCAGCAGGTCTCAGGGTGAGGAGGGCTACACCTTC. This sequence joins TRBV28 and TRBJ1-2, with TRBD1 as a possible D gene (5 bases). The CDR3 has 13 residues. Per germline, CDR1 MDHEN and CDR2 SYDVKM. The V end lost 6 bases, the J end lost 8 bases, and 16 bases lay between the germline ends.

V usage is TRBV28 and J usage is TRBJ1-5, with a tentative D call TRBD1 (6 bases). The CDR3 sequence is 14 residues long. The germline gives CDR1 MDHEN, CDR2 SYDVKM. Between the trimmed V and J ends, which lost 9 bases and 2 bases, there was a span of 14 bases. The CDR3 loop reads CASRIPGGNQPQHF. The CDR3 DNA sequence: TGTGCCAGTAGAATACCAGGGGGCAATCAGCCCCAGCATTTT.

This chain connects TRBV7-2 to TRBJ1-5, with D possibly TRBD1 on 5 matching bases. Germline CDR1 is SGHTA and CDR2 is FQGNSA. V gave up 5 bases and J gave up 2 bases, with 16 bases separating them. There are 16 residues in the CDR3. The CDR3 bases are TGTGCCAGCAGCCAAGGGGTGCGTCTTGGCAATCAGCCCCAGCATTTT. This translates into CASSQGVRLGNQPQHF.

The CDR3 DNA follows: TGTGCCAGCACTCAGGAAGGGGCTGGGGCCAACGTCCTGACTTTC. It is translated as CASTQEGAGANVLTF. This sequence joins TRBV6-1 and TRBJ2-6; possible D gene TRBD1, 5 bases. V shed 7 bases and J shed 2 bases, with 12 bases lying between them. This CDR3 contains 15 residues. CDR1 is MNHNS, CDR2 SASEGT, per germline.

V usage is TRBV5-1 and J usage is TRBJ2-3; D not certain. CDR1 and CDR2 from the germline V gene are SGHRS and YFSETQ. V shed 0 bases and J shed 2 bases, with 10 bases lying between them. The CDR3 consists of 15 residues. The CDR3 DNA reads as TGCGCCAGCAGCTTGGTCGGTCAGATCACAGATACGCAGTATTTT. Protein sequence: CASSLVGQITDTQYF.

This clone showed up just once. Other DNA sequences within the sample encode an identical CDR3. The chain recombines TRBV19 with TRBJ1-1; D possibly corresponds to TRBD1 (5 bases). Trimming removed 5 bases from V and 5 bases from J, with 6 bases in between. In germline, CDR1 is LNHDA, CDR2 SQIVND (reference sequence). This CDR3 contains 11 residues. In DNA, the CDR3 is TGTGCCAGTAGTTGGACAACTGAAGCTTTCTTT. This gives the protein CASSWTTEAFF.

CDR3 sequence (DNA): TGTGCCAGCAGCTTCGTAGGCTCCGCATACAATGAGCAGTTCTTC. Amino acids: CASSFVGSAYNEQFF. V gene TRBV11-2 combines with J gene TRBJ2-1; D not certain. The CDR3 contains 15 residues. Between the trimmed V and J ends, which lost 3 bases and 4 bases, there was a span of 13 bases. Per the germline V gene, CDR1 is SGHAT and CDR2 is FQNNGV.

The rearrangement links TRBV19 to TRBJ2-3; unclear D gene. CDR1 is LNHDA and CDR2 is SQIVND in the germline V gene (reference sequence). CDR3 length: 19 amino acids. Between the trimmed V and J ends, which lost 3 bases and 2 bases, there was a span of 24 bases. DNA for the CDR3: TGTGCCAGTAGTATCGGTGGTTCGAGCCAAACGCCTTACACAGATACGCAGTATTTT. Protein sequence: CASSIGGSSQTPYTDTQYF.

V is TRBV27 and J is TRBJ1-1, with 9 positions matching TRBD1. This CDR3 spans 13 amino acids. Germline CDR1 MNHEY, CDR2 SMNVEV (reference sequence). V lost 7 bases to trimming and J lost 11 bases; unmatched junction nucleotides: 11. The CDR3 DNA reads as TGTGCCAGCACCGGAACAGGGGGCGGGCGGGCTTTCTTT. It is translated as CASTGTGGGRAFF.

This chain connects TRBV6-1 to TRBJ2-7; tentatively, D is TRBD1 or TRBD2 (5 bases each). Germline V gene data show CDR1 as MNHNS and CDR2 as SASEGT. The CDR3 totals 15 residues. The V and J ends lost 6 bases and 2 bases respectively, with 17 bases between them. CDR3 protein: CASSQQVSGPYEQYF. CDR3 in DNA: TGTGCCAGCAGCCAACAGGTTTCGGGGCCCTACGAGCAGTACTTC.